The rows below give T cell receptor beta chains drawn from one sample of a study of blood T cell repertoires in COVID-19. TCRdb keeps only in-frame clones here, not all; method: immunoSEQ multiplex PCR. The sample yields about 100,000 clones, about nine tenths seen once. The sequencing input was peripheral blood. Receptors originate from a man aged 45-65 years with active COVID-19. The CDR3 runs from the conserved cysteine through the conserved F or W. D genes are given only for firm matches. Rows give clone size only sometimes, using once, few, many, or a class for an expanded clone.

TRBV15	once	15	TRBJ1-1	TRBD1	CATSEVQGVGTEAFF	TGTGCCACCAGCGAGGTCCAGGGGGTGGGAACTGAAGCTTTCTTT
TRBV12-3/TRBV12-4	.	13	TRBJ1-4	.	CASSLGSNEKLFF	TGTGCCAGCAGTTTAGGGAGCAATGAAAAACTGTTTTTT
TRBV11-2	.	15	TRBJ1-3	.	CASSLGSRAENTIYF	TGTGCCAGCAGCTTAGGGTCCAGGGCTGAAAACACCATATATTTT
TRBV12-2	.	22	TRBJ2-3	.	CASRFQPNCRECPRAPTDTQYF	TGTGCAAGTCGCTTCCAACCCAACTGTAGAGAGTGTCCGCGAGCCCCCACAGATACGCAGTATTTT
TRBV6-6	.	16	TRBJ2-3	TRBD2	CASRGAQRGPTDTQYF	TGTGCCAGCAGGGGCGCCCAGCGGGGACCCACAGATACGCAGTATTTT
TRBV5-4	.	13	TRBJ1-2	TRBD1	CASRQGQGGGYTF	TGTGCCAGCAGACAAGGCCAGGGGGGAGGCTACACCTTC
TRBV6-5	few	13	TRBJ2-5	TRBD2	CALRRGTQETQYF	TGTGCCTTGCGGCGGGGGACCCAAGAGACCCAGTACTTC
TRBV5-1	.	14	TRBJ1-1	TRBD1	CASSLTGVRTEAFF	TGCGCCAGCAGCTTAACAGGGGTTCGGACTGAAGCTTTCTTT
TRBV5-4	.	16	TRBJ1-4	TRBD1	CASSFGTRQGGEKLFF	TGTGCCAGCAGCTTTGGAACGCGACAGGGTGGTGAAAAACTGTTTTTT
TRBV28	.	16	TRBJ2-3	.	CASSSEGLGGTDTQYF	TGTGCCAGCAGTTCTGAGGGTCTTGGGGGCACAGATACGCAGTATTTT
TRBV29-1	.	13	TRBJ1-4	.	CSVEGRGGRKLFF	TGCAGCGTTGAAGGTCGGGGAGGTCGGAAACTGTTTTTT
TRBV5-6	.	19	TRBJ2-2	TRBD2	CASSTFPGASGRMAGELFF	TGTGCCAGCAGCACCTTCCCCGGGGCTAGCGGGAGGATGGCCGGGGAGCTGTTTTTT
TRBV11-3	.	15	TRBJ2-1	TRBD2	CASSFAGGSYNEQFF	TGTGCCAGCAGCTTCGCGGGAGGCTCCTACAATGAGCAGTTCTTC
TRBV18	.	17	TRBJ1-4	TRBD1	CASSLGTGAITNEKLFF	TGTGCCAGCTCACTTGGGACAGGGGCGATAACTAATGAAAAACTGTTTTTT
TRBV9	once	14	TRBJ2-1	.	CASSVGAWNNEQFF	TGTGCCAGCAGCGTAGGGGCCTGGAACAATGAGCAGTTCTTC
TRBV7-9	.	16	TRBJ2-1	TRBD1	CASSFVWTDRDNEQFF	TGTGCCAGCAGCTTCGTCTGGACGGACAGGGACAATGAGCAGTTCTTC
TRBV19	.	14	TRBJ1-5	.	CASNTGTSNQPQHF	TGTGCCAGCAATACAGGGACAAGCAATCAGCCCCAGCATTTT
TRBV3-1/TRBV3-2	once	15	TRBJ2-1	TRBD2	CASSQGTSAYNEQFF	TGTGCCAGCAGCCAAGGGACTAGCGCGTACAATGAGCAGTTCTTC
TRBV25-1	.	15	TRBJ1-1	.	CASSAQRPLNTEAFF	TGTGCCAGCAGTGCGCAGCGGCCGTTGAACACTGAAGCTTTCTTT
TRBV5-4	.	12	TRBJ2-1	.	CASSGGSNEQFF	TGTGCCAGCAGCGGAGGGAGCAATGAGCAGTTCTTC
TRBV19	once	14	TRBJ1-2	.	CASSNQGSYYGYTF	TGTGCCAGTAGTAATCAGGGGTCCTACTATGGCTACACCTTC
TRBV11-3	.	16	TRBJ1-2	TRBD1	CASSLGQGNANYGYTF	TGTGCCAGCAGCTTGGGACAGGGGAATGCTAACTATGGCTACACCTTC
TRBV6-1	.	12	TRBJ1-2	.	CASSEVRGGYTF	TGTGCCAGCAGTGAAGTAAGGGGAGGCTACACCTTC
TRBV19	once	16	TRBJ2-2	TRBD1	CASSPPGQQNTGELFF	TGTGCCAGTAGTCCACCGGGACAGCAGAACACCGGGGAGCTGTTTTTT